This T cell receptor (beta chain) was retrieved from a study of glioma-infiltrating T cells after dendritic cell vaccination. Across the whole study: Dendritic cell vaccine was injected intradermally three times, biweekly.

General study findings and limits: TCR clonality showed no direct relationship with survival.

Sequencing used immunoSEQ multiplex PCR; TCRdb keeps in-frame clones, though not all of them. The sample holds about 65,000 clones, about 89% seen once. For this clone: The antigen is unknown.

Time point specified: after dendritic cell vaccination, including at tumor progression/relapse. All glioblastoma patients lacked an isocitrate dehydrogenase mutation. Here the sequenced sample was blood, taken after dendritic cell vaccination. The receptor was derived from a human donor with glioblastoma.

As DNA, the CDR3 is TGTGCCAGCAGTGCCCCAGGGGGCGGGAAGAACACTGAAGCTTTCTTT. This translates into CASSAPGGGKNTEAFF. The J gene is TRBJ1-1, the V gene TRBV25-1; 8 nucleotides align to TRBD1. Trimming at V came to 4 bases and at J to 1 base, leaving 8 bases not matched to a gene. From germline, CDR1 is MGHDK and CDR2 SYGVNS. The CDR3 spans 16 residues.